The rows below give T cell receptor beta chains drawn from one sample of a study of T-cell reconstitution after alpha-beta-depleted transplantation in children. TCRdb ran MiXCR on the PCR reads and lists one entry per CDR3 protein. This sample yields more than 400,000 distinct CDR3 sequences, of which over 9.5% are seen a single time; roughly 15% belongs to the top ten. The sequencing here drew on PBMCs, mostly from graft donor cells, taken 180 days after TCRalphabeta/CD19-depleted stem cell transplant. The receptors originated from a female patient between 2 and 15 years old who had a stem cell transplant for aplastic anemia, so the T cells may come from the graft donor. The CDR3 runs from the conserved cysteine through the conserved F or W. A D gene is named only where the DNA matches it firmly. The size of a clone is reported for some rows only, either as once, few or many, or as a class for expanded clones.

v_call	d_call	j_call	cdr3_length	clone_size	cdr3_nt	cdr3_aa
TRBV18	TRBD2	TRBJ2-1	20	once	TGTGCCAGCTCACCAAGGCCAGCGGGAGGGACTCATGGTTCCTACAATGAGCAGTTCTTC	CASSPRPAGGTHGSYNEQFF
TRBV5-1	-	TRBJ1-1	15	many	TGCGCCAGCAGCTTTGAGGGGGGCCGAGACACTGAAGCTTTCTTT	CASSFEGGRDTEAFF
TRBV7-9	-	TRBJ2-5	14	-	TGTGCCAGCAGCTATGGCCCAGAGCAAGAGACCCAGTACTTC	CASSYGPEQETQYF
TRBV5-1	-	TRBJ1-1	15	-	TGCGCCAGCAGCTTGGCCGATTCGCCGTACACTGAAGCTTTCTTT	CASSLADSPYTEAFF
TRBV5-6	TRBD1	TRBJ1-3	14	many	TGTGCCAGCAGCCGGACAGGCCCCGGAAACACCATATATTTT	CASSRTGPGNTIYF
TRBV20-1	-	TRBJ2-1	14	few	TGCAGTGCCCCGGGGGGCGAAACCCCCAATGAGCAGTTCTTC	CSAPGGETPNEQFF
TRBV20-1	TRBD1	TRBJ1-1	14	few	TGCAGCCTCGCCTCCGGGACAGCGAACACTGAAGCTTTCTTT	CSLASGTANTEAFF
TRBV7-9	-	TRBJ1-2	13	few	TGTGCCAGCAGCTTCCCAGCAGACTATGGCTACACCTTC	CASSFPADYGYTF
TRBV5-8	-	TRBJ2-3	17	-	TGTGCCAGCAGCCCCAGCATTACAAGGGCTAGCACAGATACGCAGTATTTT	CASSPSITRASTDTQYF
TRBV5-1	TRBD2	TRBJ2-2	16	-	TGCGCCAGCAGCTTGAGGGTAGCGGGATATTTAGCGGAGCTGTTTTTT	CASSLRVAGYLAELFF
TRBV18	TRBD1	TRBJ1-2	15	many	TGTGCCAGCTCACCACGACCCCAGGGGGACTATGGCTACACCTTC	CASSPRPQGDYGYTF
TRBV11-1	TRBD2	TRBJ2-2	21	few	TGTGCCAGCAGCCCTCCTTGGCCCGGGCCTAGCGGGAACCTGAGGATCGGGGAGCTGTTTTTT	CASSPPWPGPSGNLRIGELFF
TRBV28	-	TRBJ2-5	14	many	TGTGCCAGCAGTGGTCCGCGGGGCTGGGAGACCCAGTACTTC	CASSGPRGWETQYF
TRBV20-1	-	TRBJ1-5	15	-	TGCAGTGCTAGAGTTAGTACAAGTTCTAATCAGCCCCAGCATTTT	CSARVSTSSNQPQHF
TRBV28	TRBD1	TRBJ2-7	13	-	TGTGCCAGCCGTTCGGGACAGGGCTACGAGCAGTACTTC	CASRSGQGYEQYF
TRBV20-1	-	TRBJ2-7	14	-	TGCAGTGCTAGAGGTCACGGGAGTCCCTACGAGCAGTACTTC	CSARGHGSPYEQYF
TRBV6-2/TRBV6-3	TRBD1	TRBJ2-1	16	-	TGTGCCAGCAGTTACTCGGGACAGGGGTTCTACAATGAGCAGTTCTTC	CASSYSGQGFYNEQFF
TRBV3-1	TRBD1	TRBJ1-2	13	many	TGTGCCAGCAGCCGGGACAGGGTCTATGGCTACACCTTC	CASSRDRVYGYTF
TRBV14	TRBD1	TRBJ1-1	15	once	TGTGCCAGCAGCCGATTCGGACAGGGAGAGACTGAAGCTTTCTTT	CASSRFGQGETEAFF
TRBV5-1	-	TRBJ1-2	13	-	TGCGCCAGCAGAACGGAGGCTAACTATGGCTACACCTTC	CASRTEANYGYTF
TRBV5-1	TRBD1	TRBJ2-5	14	-	TGCGCCAGCAGCCCTCAGACAGGGAAAGAGACCCAGTACTTC	CASSPQTGKETQYF
TRBV20-1	-	TRBJ1-1	18	many	TGCAGTGCTAGAATCCCCCTACACGGTCCTCAGGGAACACTAGAAGCTTTCTTT	CSARIPLHGPQGTLEAFF
TRBV11-2	-	TRBJ2-3	15	few	TGTGCCAGCAGCCGAGCCGACCTCTTTACAGATACGCAGTATTTT	CASSRADLFTDTQYF
TRBV2	-	TRBJ2-4	12	-	TGTGCCAGCAGCCCGGAGGGAAACATTCAGTACTTC	CASSPEGNIQYF
TRBV7-9	-	TRBJ2-2	15	few	TGTGCCAGCAGCGACGGGGGAGCTTACACCGGGGAGCTGTTTTTT	CASSDGGAYTGELFF
TRBV5-1	-	TRBJ1-4	14	few	TGCGCCAGCAGCTTGAATCCGGATAATGAAAAACTGTTTTTT	CASSLNPDNEKLFF
TRBV6-1	TRBD1	TRBJ2-1	15	many	TGTGCCAGCAGCTCCGGGACAGGGGGCTCCAATGAGCAGTTCTTC	CASSSGTGGSNEQFF
TRBV5-6	TRBD2	TRBJ2-1	16	-	TGTGCCAGCAGCTTGGTCTGGGGACTAGCGGGAGATGAGCAGTTCTTC	CASSLVWGLAGDEQFF
TRBV20-1	-	TRBJ1-2	13	few	TGCAGTGCTAGGGCCCGGGAATGGTATGGCTACACCTTC	CSARAREWYGYTF
TRBV7-9	TRBD1	TRBJ1-4	17	-	TGTGCCAGCAGCTTAGCGAGGGGGACAGCGGTACTACGAAAACTGTTTTTT	CASSLARGTAVLRKLFF
TRBV28	-	TRBJ1-3	14	-	TGTGCCAGCAGCCGGTCAGGATCTGGAAACACCATATATTTT	CASSRSGSGNTIYF
TRBV7-2	TRBD1	TRBJ1-3	16	-	TGTGCCAGCAGCTTCGGACAGGGGGCGCTCGGAAACACCATATATTTT	CASSFGQGALGNTIYF
TRBV29-1	TRBD2	TRBJ2-1	14	few	TGCAGCGTCGTCCGGACTAGCGGGTGGGATGAGCAGTTCTTC	CSVVRTSGWDEQFF
TRBV7-9	TRBD2	TRBJ2-1	16	few	TGTGCCAGCAGCTCACTCGGGACTAGCCGCGTCGGTGAGCAGTTCTTC	CASSSLGTSRVGEQFF
TRBV27	-	TRBJ2-3	14	many	TGTGCCAGCAGTTTAAACAGAATCACAGATACGCAGTATTTT	CASSLNRITDTQYF
TRBV5-1	-	TRBJ2-1	16	-	TGCGCCAGCAGTTTGGAGGAGCGGAGCTCCTACAATGAGCAGTTCTTC	CASSLEERSSYNEQFF
TRBV11-2	-	TRBJ1-2	14	-	TGTGCCAGCAGCCGGCCGCGAAAACCCTATGGCTACACCTTC	CASSRPRKPYGYTF
TRBV10-3	TRBD1	TRBJ1-1	15	many	TGTGCCAGCAAAAAACAGGGGGCAAGTATTACTGAAGCTTTCTTT	CASKKQGASITEAFF
TRBV7-8	-	TRBJ2-7	13	few	TGTGCCAGCAGCTTAGATGGGTTCTACGAGCAGTACTTC	CASSLDGFYEQYF
TRBV7-6	-	TRBJ1-2	14	-	TGTGCCAGCAGCTCGTACGGGGGTAACTATGGCTACACCTTC	CASSSYGGNYGYTF
TRBV11-2	-	TRBJ2-1	15	many	TGTGCCAGCAGCTTAGGCGGGAACCGCTACAATGAGCAGTTCTTC	CASSLGGNRYNEQFF
TRBV29-1	-	TRBJ2-5	12	many	TGCAGCGTTGAATCCCCTCCGGAGACCCAGTACTTC	CSVESPPETQYF
TRBV24-1	-	TRBJ2-3	15	many	TGTGCCACCAGTGATTTGCAGGTCCGGGGGGATACGCAGTATTTT	CATSDLQVRGDTQYF
TRBV3-1	-	TRBJ2-5	14	few	TGTGCCAGCAGCCATCAAGGAAGCCCTCAGGCCCAGTACTTC	CASSHQGSPQAQYF